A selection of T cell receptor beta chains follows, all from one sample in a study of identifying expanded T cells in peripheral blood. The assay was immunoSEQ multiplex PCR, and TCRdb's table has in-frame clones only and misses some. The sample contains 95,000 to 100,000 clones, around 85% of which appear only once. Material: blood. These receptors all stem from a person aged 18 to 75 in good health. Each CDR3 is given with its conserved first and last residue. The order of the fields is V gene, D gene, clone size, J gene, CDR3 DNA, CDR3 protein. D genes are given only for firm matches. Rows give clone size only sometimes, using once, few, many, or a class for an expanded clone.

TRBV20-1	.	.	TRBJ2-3	TGCAGTGCGCCAGACTTGGATACGCAGTATTTT	CSAPDLDTQYF
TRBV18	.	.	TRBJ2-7	TGTGCCAGCTCACCATCATGGGACACCCCCTACGAGCAGTACTTC	CASSPSWDTPYEQYF
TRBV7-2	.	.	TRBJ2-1	TGTGCCAGCAGCTTAGTGGGGCCGGTGCGCAGGAACTCCTACAATGAGCAGTTCTTC	CASSLVGPVRRNSYNEQFF
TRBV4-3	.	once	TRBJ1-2	TGCGCCAGCAGCCAAGAATCAGGGAATGGCTACACCTTC	CASSQESGNGYTF
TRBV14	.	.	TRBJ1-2	TGTGCCAGCAGCCCGGACTTTAACTATGGCTACACCTTC	CASSPDFNYGYTF
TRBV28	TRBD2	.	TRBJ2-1	TGTGCCATCAGATTGGGACTAGCGGGGGGTGAGTTCTTC	CAIRLGLAGGEFF
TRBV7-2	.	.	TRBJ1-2	TGTGCCAGCAGCTCCCAGGGGCCGGGCTATGGCTACACCTTC	CASSSQGPGYGYTF
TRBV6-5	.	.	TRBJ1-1	TGTGCCAGCAGTTCCTTCATGAACACTGAAGCTTTCTTT	CASSSFMNTEAFF
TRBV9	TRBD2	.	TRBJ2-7	TGTGCCAGCAGTAGCGGGGGGACTTACGAGCAGTACTTC	CASSSGGTYEQYF
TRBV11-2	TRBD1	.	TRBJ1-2	TGTGCCAGCAGCTTAGATCTACCAGGGGGGGATGGCTACACCTTC	CASSLDLPGGDGYTF